This entry lists 14 T cell receptor beta chains sequenced from one sample in a study of PD-1 blockade in classical Hodgkin lymphoma. Produced via immunoSEQ multiplex PCR; TCRdb's table is partial and in-frame only. The table includes some 23,000 clones, 81% detected once. Autologous stem cell transplantation was followed by relapse in every patient, and brentuximab vedotin exposure varied. Sequenced here: peripheral blood mononuclear cells (PBMCs), sampled before the second cycle of nivolumab. Receptors originate from a human donor with classical Hodgkin lymphoma.

This chain links TRBV19 with TRBJ2-5; possible D gene TRBD2, 6 bases. Germline CDR1 LNHDA, CDR2 SQIVND (reference sequence). This CDR3 is 15 amino acids long. The V gene lost 3 bases and the J gene lost 3 bases, with 14 bases spanning the gap. CDR3 sequence: CASSMGGDGKETQYF. CDR3 nucleotide sequence: TGTGCCAGTAGTATGGGGGGTGACGGGAAAGAGACCCAGTACTTC. Full variable domain (outside the CDR3, taken from reference TRBV19 and TRBJ2-5): DGGITQSPKYLFRKEGQNVTLSCEQNLNHDAMYWYRQDPGQGLRLIYYSQIVNDFQKGDIAEGYSVSREKKESFPLTVTSAQKNPTAFYLCASSMGGDGKETQYFGPGTRLLVL.

The V and J genes are TRBV7-2 and TRBJ2-7; weak D call: TRBD2 (7 bases). Trimming left V 6 bases short and J 4 bases short, with 22 bases between. The CDR3 covers 16 residues. The germline CDR1 and CDR2 sequences are SGHTA and FQGNSA. DNA for the CDR3: TGTGCCAGCAGGGCAGGAGGGGGGGCGAATTCTTACGAGCAGTACTTC. Protein: CASRAGGGANSYEQYF.

The genes are TRBV4-1 and TRBJ1-2; 8 bases agree with TRBD1. The junction had 12 bases not matched to a gene; V was cut back by 4 bases and J by 8 bases. Germline V lookup: CDR1 MGHRA, CDR2 YSYEKL. CDR3 length: 15 amino acids. CDR3 sequence (DNA): TGCGCCAGCAGCCCCCTGGGACAGGAGTACGGGGGCTACACCTTC. As protein: CASSPLGQEYGGYTF.

This chain uses TRBV18 with TRBJ2-1; D call uncertain. The CDR3 has 15 residues. With 3 bases removed from V and 0 bases from J, the gap between germline ends came to 9 bases. CDR1 and CDR2 from the germline V gene are KGHSH and LQKENI. The DNA of the CDR3 is TGTGCCAGCTCACCGGTAGAGCACTCCTACAATGAGCAGTTCTTC. This gives the protein CASSPVEHSYNEQFF.

This chain uses TRBV4-2 with TRBJ2-5; the D gene is possibly TRBD1 (5 bases). V was trimmed by 4 bases and J by 2 bases, leaving 8 bases between them. CDR1 is LGHNA, CDR2 YNFKEQ, per germline. This CDR3 is 13 amino acids long. DNA for the CDR3: TGTGCCAGCAGCCCCGACAGTCAAGAGACCCAGTACTTC. Translation: CASSPDSQETQYF.

The CDR3 sequence is CATAGTGVHSGANVLTF. The CDR3 bases are TGTGCCACTGCCGGGACAGGGGTTCACTCTGGGGCCAACGTCCTGACTTTC. V and J are TRBV15 and TRBJ2-6, with 10 bases aligning to TRBD1. The length of the CDR3 is 17 residues. Germline CDR1 is LNHNV and CDR2 is YYDKDF (reference sequence). The V gene end was trimmed by 9 bases and the J gene end by 0 bases; junction bases not matched to a gene: 8.

This rearrangement joins TRBV7-9 to TRBJ2-7; TRBD2 aligns across 8 bases. The germline gives CDR1 SEHNR, CDR2 FQNEAQ (reference sequence). V lost 2 bases and J lost 5; bases outside the gene matches: 5. The CDR3 spans 14 residues. CDR3 bases: TGTGCCAGCAGCTTAAGCGGGAGTGTCGACGAGCAGTACTTC. It specifies CASSLSGSVDEQYF.

The chain links TRBV7-9 to TRBJ2-1; 10 positions match TRBD2. CDR3 length: 16 residues. In germline, CDR1 is SEHNR, CDR2 FQNEAQ (reference sequence). The J segment lost 7 bases and the V segment lost 5 bases, leaving 11 bases of the junction unmatched. This CDR3 is CASSILAGGSTNEQFF. The CDR3 coding sequence is TGTGCCAGCAGCATATTAGCGGGGGGTTCTACTAATGAGCAGTTCTTC.

A single count supports this clone. The J gene is TRBJ2-3, the V gene TRBV7-3, with 9 bases matching TRBD1. Germline V gene lookup returns CDR1 SGHTA and CDR2 FQGTGA. The V segment lost 5 bases and the J segment 10 bases; nucleotides outside the gene matches: 13. The CDR3 spans 15 residues. The CDR3 DNA is TGTGCCAGCAGCCAGGACAGGGGATACGGGGTGTCGCAGTATTTT. Amino acids: CASSQDRGYGVSQYF.

The chain carries TRBV5-4 and TRBJ1-2, with D tentatively TRBD1 (6 bases). V was clipped by 1 base and J by 6 bases, with 10 bases between them. CDR3 length: 13 amino acids. In germline, CDR1 is SGHNT, CDR2 YYREEE (reference sequence). For the CDR3, the DNA is TGTGCCAGCAGCTTGCTGTCAGGGGATGGCTACACCTTC. Translation gives CASSLLSGDGYTF.

This clone was counted at least ten times. The chain employs TRBV10-3 and TRBJ2-7; no reliable D call. Trimming cost V 4 bases and J 5 bases, with 6 bases left between them. Germline CDR1 ENHRY, CDR2 SYGVKD. The CDR3 has 11 amino acids. Here the CDR3 reads CAISVGNEQYF. The DNA for the CDR3 is TGTGCCATCAGTGTGGGAAACGAGCAGTACTTC.

This clone was detected a few times. Other DNA sequences of this sample code for an identical CDR3. The chain has TRBV4-1 and TRBJ1-2, with D maybe TRBD1 (6 bases). The CDR3 runs to 15 residues. Trimming removed 0 bases at V and 3 bases at J, with 11 bases between. Germline CDR1 reads MGHRA; CDR2 reads YSYEKL. CDR3 protein: CASSQDQGLDYGYTF. The CDR3 DNA is TGCGCCAGCAGCCAAGATCAGGGGCTAGACTATGGCTACACCTTC.

The chain combines TRBV12-5 with TRBJ2-1; 14 bases align to TRBD2. The J segment lost 5 bases and the V segment lost 1 base, leaving 7 bases of the junction unmatched. The CDR3 consists of 18 residues. CDR1 is LGHNT, CDR2 FRNRAP, per germline. The CDR3 DNA is TGTGCTAGTGGTTTGGGGACTAGCGGGGGGAGGTCTCACAATGAGCAGTTCTTC. Encoded protein: CASGLGTSGGRSHNEQFF.

This chain joins TRBV19 and TRBJ2-3; 9 bases match TRBD1. V was pared by 8 bases and J by 2 bases, with 5 bases of the junction left unmatched. The CDR3 extends over 14 amino acids. Looked up from germline, CDR1 is LNHDA and CDR2 is SQIVND (reference sequence). The CDR3 is CASRTGDYTDTQYF. Written as DNA, the CDR3 is TGTGCCAGTCGGACAGGGGACTACACAGATACGCAGTATTTT.